This T cell receptor (beta chain) came from a study of cytomegalovirus exposure and HLA in healthy donors. As to this clone: Its cognate antigen is unknown.

Data came from immunoSEQ multiplex PCR; TCRdb stores just in-frame clones and leaves some out. In the table there are a few hundred thousand clones, approximately 86% of which are singletons. The CDR3 covers 15 residues. Trimming left V 2 bases short and J 5 bases short, with 10 bases between. Germline assignment: CDR1 LGHNA and CDR2 YSLEER. Study findings and constraints: The listing of roughly 160 TCR beta chains classed them as cytomegalovirus-associated. Specificity of a few CMV-associated chains for CMV antigens was verified in vitro.

The rearrangement links TRBV4-3 to TRBJ1-6; possibly TRBD1 for D (5 bases). The sample comprised PBMCs. The clonotype comes from a man under 40 in good health and CMV-seronegative. The chain's CDR3 is CASSQIDSNNSPLHF. CDR3 bases: TGCGCCAGCAGCCAAATCGACAGCAATAATTCACCCCTCCACTTT.